The rows below give T cell receptor beta chains drawn from one sample of a study of blood T cell repertoires in COVID-19. The protocol was immunoSEQ multiplex PCR, while the TCRdb copy is restricted to in-frame clones and leaves out a portion. Here the sample spans roughly 160,000 clones, about 85% being singletons. The sequencing input was peripheral blood. The receptor set was obtained from a man aged 18 to 35 with acute or convalescent COVID-19. CDR3s leave out the opening cysteine and the closing phenylalanine or tryptophan. The listing skips clone size in some rows; elsewhere it reads once, few, many or a size class.

j_call,clone_size,v_call,cdr3_aa
TRBJ2-1,-,TRBV18,ASSPRPAGTGSDNEQF
TRBJ2-3,-,TRBV5-4,ASSSDRGIPDTQY
TRBJ2-3,-,TRBV29-1,SVDDSGSTDTQY
TRBJ2-5,-,TRBV2,ASTRGGGYQETQY
TRBJ2-1,-,TRBV9,ASSVGGTANNEQF
TRBJ1-5,-,TRBV20-1,SASRGTENQPQH
TRBJ1-2,few,TRBV6-5,ASSYSEGAYGYT
TRBJ1-3,-,TRBV28,ASSLLTGKTGNTIY
TRBJ2-1,-,TRBV6-5,ASSYGRVNNEQF
TRBJ1-4,few,TRBV9,ASSVDRGANEKLF
TRBJ1-6,-,TRBV19,ASSPTGTGNSPLH
TRBJ2-1,-,TRBV7-2,ATSSWTGSVDEQF
TRBJ2-5,-,TRBV18,ASSPSGGRETQY
TRBJ1-4,-,TRBV9,ASSPRDRFTTNEKLF
TRBJ1-4,-,TRBV28,ASSSYSRGSTNEKLF
TRBJ2-3,-,TRBV9,ASSGGRGPADTQY
TRBJ1-6,few,TRBV30,AWRGQGNSPLH
TRBJ1-3,once,TRBV9,ASSTSSVIGPRNTIY
TRBJ2-2,few,TRBV7-3,ASSYTPTGELF
TRBJ2-5,-,TRBV28,ASTPAAEEIETQY
TRBJ1-2,-,TRBV5-4,ASSLVGQNNYGYT
TRBJ1-2,few,TRBV28,ASSDDRVYGYT
TRBJ1-3,once,TRBV12-5,ASGLVPDRAGNTIY
TRBJ1-1,-,TRBV4-2,ASSPEGPSEAF
TRBJ2-1,-,TRBV7-9,ASSHTYNEQF
TRBJ1-4,-,TRBV10-1,ATRLLEAF
TRBJ2-1,few,TRBV4-1,ASSQDGMGQDYNEQF
TRBJ1-5,-,TRBV4-1,ASSLTGVNQPQH
TRBJ1-6,-,TRBV6-5,ASSYLGGNSPLH
TRBJ1-1,-,TRBV9,ASTRGDRLPAF
TRBJ2-3,-,TRBV2,ASSGTDTDTQY
TRBJ2-2,-,TRBV6-1,ASSEVRGFTGELF
TRBJ1-5,once,TRBV7-8,ASSSADGGDTNQPQH
TRBJ1-4,-,TRBV5-1,ASSPGTEEKLF
TRBJ1-5,-,TRBV19,ASSMTENSNQPQH
TRBJ1-6,-,TRBV7-8,ASSLVGPQSPLH
TRBJ2-1,-,TRBV5-1,ASSSKRGGRDNEQF
TRBJ1-2,-,TRBV7-6,ASSSGSGYGYT
TRBJ1-2,-,TRBV10-3,ATGEMIANYGYT
TRBJ1-5,-,TRBV7-2,ASSLRSGGLNSNQPQH
TRBJ2-1,-,TRBV27,ASSTRLVGEQF
TRBJ2-1,-,TRBV5-1,ASSLFSGEYNEQF
TRBJ2-1,-,TRBV7-7,ASSALAGGTSDEQF
TRBJ1-1,-,TRBV6-5,ASSRTGGTEAF
TRBJ2-4,-,TRBV10-1,ASRGLLLAKNIQY
TRBJ2-1,few,TRBV6-1,ASSERGWAGADEQF
TRBJ2-2,-,TRBV10-3,AISGSQGKKNQPGELF
TRBJ2-1,-,TRBV14,ASSPTGGAYNEQF
TRBJ2-7,-,TRBV30,AWSTGAHEQY
TRBJ1-2,-,TRBV7-2,ASRKGQGAGGYT
TRBJ1-3,-,TRBV23-1,ASSQFGRDSSGNTIY
TRBJ1-1,-,TRBV29-1,SVEPDRAYTEAF
TRBJ2-1,few,TRBV19,ASSPQGQGAYNEQF